Below are 10 T cell receptor beta chains sequenced from a single sample in a study of blood T cells in healthy people across ages. With a J-beta primer mix and a sample-barcoded 5' primer, a second PCR ran roughly 7 to 11 cycles. TCRdb analysed the 5' RACE reads with MiXCR anew, one entry per CDR3 protein. The table has 1,500,000 or so distinct CDR3 sequences, almost 60% seen once. Sequencing was done on a sample of blood. The receptors come from a man aged 18 to 30 in good health.

The rearrangement links TRBV20-1 to TRBJ2-7; D perhaps matches TRBD2 (6 bases). The CDR3 runs 16 residues. The germline V gene has CDR1 DFQATT and CDR2 SNEGSKA (reference sequence). Trimming removed 2 bases at V and 4 bases at J, with 21 bases between. DNA of the CDR3: TGCAGTGCTAGACGAACCGATCGGGAGCCCGAGTACGAGCAGTACTTC. Translated, it gives CSARRTDREPEYEQYF.

This clonotype was recorded once. The V gene is TRBV4-1, the J gene TRBJ2-7; 11 positions agree with TRBD2. CDR3 size: 15 residues. Germline CDR1 is MGHRA and CDR2 is YSYEKL. V trimming: 4 bases; J trimming: 3 bases; junction bases outside the gene matches: 5. The CDR3 DNA reads as TGCGCCAGCAGCCTGGGACTAGCGGACCTCTACGAGCAGTACTTC. It translates to CASSLGLADLYEQYF.

This sequence joins TRBV27 and TRBJ2-1; perhaps TRBD2 as D (6 bases). The V gene's germline CDR1 is MNHEY and CDR2 SMNVEV (reference sequence). This CDR3 region has 15 residues. Deletions cut 1 base from V and 9 bases from J, with 16 bases between. CDR3: CASSLLVGSPVEQFF. In DNA form, the CDR3 reads TGTGCCAGCAGTTTATTGGTCGGGAGTCCGGTTGAGCAGTTCTTC.

V is TRBV7-2 and J is TRBJ2-4, with D uncertain. Germline-derived CDR1 and CDR2 are SGHTA and FQGNSA. CDR3 length: 16 amino acids. With 5 bases removed from V and 0 bases from J, the gap between germline ends came to 14 bases. Here the CDR3 DNA reads TGTGCCAGCAGCCACTCAGCTCTGTCAGCCAAAAACATTCAGTACTTC. As protein: CASSHSALSAKNIQYF.

This rearrangement joins TRBV29-1 to TRBJ2-7; maybe TRBD2 (6 bases). Germline V gene sequence: CDR1 SQVTM, CDR2 ANQGSEA. V lost 4 bases, J lost 5 bases, and 15 bases lay in between. CDR3 length: 13 residues. The CDR3 sequence is CSVVGVAAHEQYF. The CDR3 bases are TGCAGCGTTGTGGGGGTAGCGGCCCACGAGCAGTACTTC.

The chain combines TRBV7-4 with TRBJ2-7; 8 nucleotides match TRBD2. Germline V gives CDR1 SGHVT, CDR2 SQSDAQ. CDR3 length: 14 residues. The junction had 6 bases not matched to a gene; V was cut back by 3 bases and J by 5 bases. CDR3 loop: CASSLAGGVNEQYF. In nucleotides, the CDR3 is TGTGCCAGCAGCTTGGCGGGGGGTGTCAACGAGCAGTACTTC.

This clonotype was counted only a few times. The chain joins TRBV29-1 to TRBJ2-7; D remains ambiguous. This CDR3 spans 14 amino acids. The V gene lost 6 bases and the J gene lost 1 base, with 16 bases spanning the gap. Per germline, CDR1 SQVTM and CDR2 ANQGSEA. The CDR3 bases are TGCAGCGTGGTCCGGGCCGACAAATCCTACGAGCAGTACTTC. Protein sequence: CSVVRADKSYEQYF.

This clonotype was observed a few times. The V and J genes are TRBV20-1 and TRBJ2-7; TRBD1 or TRBD2 may be the D gene (7 bases each). The CDR3 is 15 amino acids. Trimming removed 3 bases from V and 3 bases from J, with 18 bases in between. Germline V lookup: CDR1 DFQATT, CDR2 SNEGSKA (reference sequence). The CDR3 DNA sequence: TGCAGTGCTAGGGGAGGGGGACAGTACATCTACGAGCAGTACTTC. Protein product: CSARGGGQYIYEQYF.

This clonotype was recorded a few times. The chain carries TRBV25-1 and TRBJ1-1; D not certain. V was shortened by 4 bases and J by 2 bases, with 2 bases between the two germline ends. Germline CDR1 reads MGHDK; CDR2 reads SYGVNS. The CDR3 is 11 residues long. CDR3 in amino acids: CASSANTEAFF. CDR3 sequence (DNA): TGTGCCAGCAGTGCCAACACTGAAGCTTTCTTT.

This chain uses TRBV12-3 or TRBV12-4 with TRBJ2-1; no clear D. There are 12 residues in the CDR3. Deletions cut 2 bases from V and 7 bases from J, with 6 bases between. CDR3 region: CASSLMVNEQFF. In nucleotides, the CDR3 is TGTGCCAGCAGTTTAATGGTAAATGAGCAGTTCTTC.